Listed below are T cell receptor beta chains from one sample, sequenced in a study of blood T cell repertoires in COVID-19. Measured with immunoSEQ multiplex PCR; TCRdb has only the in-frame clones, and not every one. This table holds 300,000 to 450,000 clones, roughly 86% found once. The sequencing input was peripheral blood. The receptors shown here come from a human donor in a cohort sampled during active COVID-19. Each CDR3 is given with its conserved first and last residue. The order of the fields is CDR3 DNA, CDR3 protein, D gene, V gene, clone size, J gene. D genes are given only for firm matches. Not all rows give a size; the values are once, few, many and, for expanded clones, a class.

TGTGCCACCAGCAGAGCGGCTGAGGGGGTCTACGAGCAGTACTTC CATSRAAEGVYEQYF - TRBV15 once TRBJ2-7
TGCGCCAGCAGTGAGCTAGCGGGTCAAGAGACCCAGTACTTC CASSELAGQETQYF TRBD2 TRBV10-2 - TRBJ2-5
TGTGCCACCAGTGACGGAGCGTATGAAGCTTTCTTT CATSDGAYEAFF - TRBV24-1 - TRBJ1-1
TGTGCCAGCAGTGACAGCTCCTACAATGAGCAGTTCTTC CASSDSSYNEQFF - TRBV6-1 - TRBJ2-1
TGCGCCAGCAGCCGACAAGTTCTGGCGGGAGATCGGCCTCGGGATACGCAGTATTTT CASSRQVLAGDRPRDTQYF TRBD2 TRBV4-1 - TRBJ2-3
TGTGCCAGCAGCCTAGGGTACAGGGAGCGTAGGGAGACCCAGTACTTC CASSLGYRERRETQYF - TRBV11-2 - TRBJ2-5
TGTGCCAGTAGTATCGCAGGGGCCAGCTATGGCTACACCTTC CASSIAGASYGYTF - TRBV19 - TRBJ1-2
TGTGCCAGCAGCTTATCCGGGGGAAGGAACACCGGGGAGCTGTTTTTT CASSLSGGRNTGELFF - TRBV7-3 - TRBJ2-2
TGTGCCTGGGCAACGCCAGGGGTGGTGGGGTACAATGAGCAGTTCTTC CAWATPGVVGYNEQFF - TRBV30 - TRBJ2-1
TGTGCCAGCAGTGAAATAAGGGGGCCCCAAGAGACCCAGTACTTC CASSEIRGPQETQYF TRBD1 TRBV2 once TRBJ2-5
TGTGCCACCAGTGATGGGATAGGGGATGAAAAACTGTTTTTT CATSDGIGDEKLFF - TRBV24-1 - TRBJ1-4
TGTGCCAGCTCAAACGGGGTTCGCTCCTACGAGCAGTACTTC CASSNGVRSYEQYF - TRBV18 - TRBJ2-7
TGTGCCAGCAGCCAAGAAGGAGGGAGCACAGATACGCAGTATTTT CASSQEGGSTDTQYF - TRBV3-1/TRBV3-2 - TRBJ2-3